The clone carrying this T cell receptor (beta chain) occurred a few times. The germline gives CDR1 MDHEN, CDR2 SYDVKM. V gave up 4 bases and J gave up 3 bases; unmatched junction bases: 6. The CDR3 loop spans 15 amino acids. These data come from a study of cytotoxic CD8 clonotypes in ibrutinib-treated CLL. Sequencing used immunoSEQ multiplex PCR; TCRdb keeps in-frame clones, though not all of them. This table has roughly 160,000 clones, more than 75% appearing once. The sequence derives from a human donor with chronic lymphocytic leukemia. The genes are TRBV28 and TRBJ1-3, with 7 bases fitting TRBD1. This material consisted of PBMCs, taken after 12 months of ibrutinib treatment. CDR3 sequence: CASSYTGAGGNTIYF. The CDR3 DNA follows: TGTGCCAGCAGTTACACAGGGGCCGGTGGAAACACCATATATTTT.